This record looks at one TCR beta chain sequence and its context. The CDR3 contains 16 residues. Germline V gene sequence: CDR1 LGHDT, CDR2 YNNKEL (reference sequence). The ends lost 3 bases at V and 7 bases at J; junction bases unmatched: 14. TCRdb's copy holds only in-frame clones and misses some; the assay was immunoSEQ multiplex PCR. This table holds roughly 170,000 clones, around 83% found once. This sample was included in a study of blood T cell repertoires in COVID-19. Study summary: The United States, Italy and Spain provided the acute and convalescent COVID-19 samples. In each case, the material was cDNA or gDNA derived from T cells, B-cell-depleted T cells, or PBMCs.

Participant ages covered about 18 to 90 years across 25 or so US areas. Participant-given clinical history determined each cohort assignment. Sequencing was performed on PBMCs or T cells enriched from blood (not recorded which). This chain uses TRBV3-1 (or the pseudogene TRBV3-2) with TRBJ1-2; 7 positions match TRBD1. The sequence was obtained from a woman between 50 and 59 years old in a cohort exposed to, infected with or recovered from COVID-19 (not recorded which). CDR3: CASSHRMETGPSGYTF. The CDR3 DNA sequence: TGTGCCAGCAGCCACAGGATGGAGACAGGGCCCTCTGGCTACACCTTC.